A selection of T cell receptor beta chains follows, all from one sample in a study of blood T cell repertoires in COVID-19. Data came from immunoSEQ multiplex PCR; TCRdb stores just in-frame clones and leaves some out. The data contain around 430,000 clones, 88% of them seen just once; the ten biggest clones take up roughly 13%. The sequenced material came from peripheral blood. These receptors originate from a woman in her fifties or sixties with COVID-19, enrolled during active disease. Each CDR3 is given with its conserved first and last residue. The D gene is left open where the match is weak. The size of a clone is reported for some rows only, either as once, few or many, or as a class for expanded clones.

CDR3aa: CASSISVGQVNSPLHF; CDR3nt: TGTGCCAGTAGTATCAGTGTTGGACAGGTTAATTCACCCCTCCACTTT; j_gene: TRBJ1-6; abundance: once; v_gene: TRBV19; d_gene: TRBD1
CDR3aa: CASSAPGQSSSGNTIYF; CDR3nt: TGTGCCAGCAGCGCCCCGGGACAAAGTTCCTCTGGAAACACCATATATTTT; j_gene: TRBJ1-3; abundance: .; v_gene: TRBV9; d_gene: .
CDR3aa: CASSLAVYGYTF; CDR3nt: TGTGCCAGCAGCTTGGCCGTGTATGGCTACACCTTC; j_gene: TRBJ1-2; abundance: .; v_gene: TRBV5-6; d_gene: .
CDR3aa: CAGRTGTNYGYTF; CDR3nt: TGTGCCGGAAGGACAGGGACTAACTATGGCTACACCTTC; j_gene: TRBJ1-2; abundance: .; v_gene: TRBV6-5; d_gene: TRBD1
CDR3aa: CSVVSIGLLNTEAFF; CDR3nt: TGCAGCGTTGTTTCCATCGGACTTTTGAACACTGAAGCTTTCTTT; j_gene: TRBJ1-1; abundance: once; v_gene: TRBV29-1; d_gene: .
CDR3aa: CSVHGVGGQGGNTIYF; CDR3nt: TGCAGCGTCCACGGTGTTGGTGGACAGGGTGGAAACACCATATATTTT; j_gene: TRBJ1-3; abundance: .; v_gene: TRBV29-1; d_gene: TRBD1
CDR3aa: CATKKFQEGFYGYTF; CDR3nt: TGTGCCACCAAAAAATTTCAGGAAGGATTCTATGGCTACACCTTC; j_gene: TRBJ1-2; abundance: .; v_gene: TRBV2; d_gene: .
CDR3aa: CATSRDIWRGAGSNTEAFF; CDR3nt: TGTGCCACCAGCAGAGATATTTGGCGAGGCGCGGGATCGAACACTGAAGCTTTCTTT; j_gene: TRBJ1-1; abundance: once; v_gene: TRBV15; d_gene: .
CDR3aa: CASSLPVSSEAFF; CDR3nt: TGTGCCAGCAGTTTACCTGTTAGTTCTGAAGCTTTCTTT; j_gene: TRBJ1-1; abundance: .; v_gene: TRBV12-3/TRBV12-4; d_gene: .
CDR3aa: CASSQQGAVATNEKLFF; CDR3nt: TGTGCCAGCTCCCAACAGGGGGCGGTTGCAACTAATGAAAAACTGTTTTTT; j_gene: TRBJ1-4; abundance: .; v_gene: TRBV18; d_gene: TRBD1
CDR3aa: CASSLAGSGNTIYF; CDR3nt: TGTGCCAGCAGCTTGGCAGGTTCTGGAAACACCATATATTTT; j_gene: TRBJ1-3; abundance: .; v_gene: TRBV5-4; d_gene: .
CDR3aa: CAWSVAPRGYGYTF; CDR3nt: TGTGCCTGGAGTGTAGCACCTCGAGGCTATGGCTACACCTTC; j_gene: TRBJ1-2; abundance: .; v_gene: TRBV30; d_gene: .
CDR3aa: CARRTGEYEQYF; CDR3nt: TGTGCCAGGCGGACGGGGGAATACGAGCAGTACTTC; j_gene: TRBJ2-7; abundance: .; v_gene: TRBV12-3/TRBV12-4; d_gene: .
CDR3aa: CASRVGWETQYF; CDR3nt: TGTGCCAGCAGGGTCGGGTGGGAGACCCAGTACTTC; j_gene: TRBJ2-5; abundance: .; v_gene: TRBV5-6; d_gene: .
CDR3aa: CASSPDGTASTNYGYTF; CDR3nt: TGTGCCAGCAGCCCGGACGGGACAGCTAGCACTAACTATGGCTACACCTTC; j_gene: TRBJ1-2; abundance: .; v_gene: TRBV5-8; d_gene: TRBD1
CDR3aa: CASSDRAGAGKLFF; CDR3nt: TGTGCCAGCAGTGATAGGGCAGGGGCCGGGAAACTGTTTTTT; j_gene: TRBJ1-4; abundance: .; v_gene: TRBV2; d_gene: .
CDR3aa: CASSPGQAYSGANVLTF; CDR3nt: TGTGCCAGCAGCCCGGGACAGGCCTACTCTGGGGCCAACGTCCTGACTTTC; j_gene: TRBJ2-6; abundance: .; v_gene: TRBV7-3; d_gene: TRBD1
CDR3aa: CASSRPGTGPGEQYF; CDR3nt: TGTGCCAGCAGCCGTCCCGGGACAGGGCCGGGGGAGCAGTACTTC; j_gene: TRBJ2-7; abundance: .; v_gene: TRBV7-9; d_gene: TRBD1
CDR3aa: CASSADTEAFF; CDR3nt: TGTGCCAGCAGTGCGGACACTGAAGCTTTCTTT; j_gene: TRBJ1-1; abundance: few; v_gene: TRBV7-9; d_gene: .
CDR3aa: CASSEDRESSYNSPLHF; CDR3nt: TGTGCCAGTAGTGAAGACAGGGAGAGCTCCTATAATTCACCCCTCCACTTT; j_gene: TRBJ1-6; abundance: .; v_gene: TRBV19; d_gene: TRBD1
CDR3aa: CASLAGGSDTQYF; CDR3nt: TGTGCCAGCCTGGCGGGGGGTTCAGATACGCAGTATTTT; j_gene: TRBJ2-3; abundance: once; v_gene: TRBV10-3; d_gene: TRBD2
CDR3aa: CASSQLAAGTNEKLFF; CDR3nt: TGTGCCAGCAGCCAATTAGCCGCGGGGACTAATGAAAAACTGTTTTTT; j_gene: TRBJ1-4; abundance: .; v_gene: TRBV16; d_gene: .
CDR3aa: CASSTRTAVSGANVLTF; CDR3nt: TGTGCCAGCAGCACTAGGACAGCCGTCTCTGGGGCCAACGTCCTGACTTTC; j_gene: TRBJ2-6; abundance: .; v_gene: TRBV7-2; d_gene: .
CDR3aa: CASSRTQLMNTEAFF; CDR3nt: TGCGCCAGCAGCAGAACACAGCTGATGAACACTGAAGCTTTCTTT; j_gene: TRBJ1-1; abundance: .; v_gene: TRBV5-1; d_gene: .
CDR3aa: CASSEPGDVEKQYF; CDR3nt: TGTGCCAGCAGTGAACCAGGGGACGTCGAGAAGCAGTACTTC; j_gene: TRBJ2-7; abundance: few; v_gene: TRBV6-1; d_gene: .
CDR3aa: CASRYSTGGASYTF; CDR3nt: TGTGCCAGCAGATATTCTACAGGGGGCGCTAGCTACACCTTC; j_gene: TRBJ1-2; abundance: .; v_gene: TRBV28; d_gene: TRBD1
CDR3aa: CASSLVGPSTDTQYF; CDR3nt: TGCGCCAGCAGCTTGGTTGGCCCTTCCACAGATACGCAGTATTTT; j_gene: TRBJ2-3; abundance: .; v_gene: TRBV5-1; d_gene: .
CDR3aa: CSVGGNEQFF; CDR3nt: TGCAGCGTTGGAGGAAATGAGCAGTTCTTC; j_gene: TRBJ2-1; abundance: .; v_gene: TRBV29-1; d_gene: .
CDR3aa: CASSHATGSDYEQYF; CDR3nt: TGCGCCAGCAGCCACGCGACAGGGTCGGACTACGAGCAGTACTTC; j_gene: TRBJ2-7; abundance: .; v_gene: TRBV4-1; d_gene: TRBD1
CDR3aa: CSVSPGGGEAFF; CDR3nt: TGCAGCGTTTCCCCTGGGGGCGGAGAAGCTTTCTTT; j_gene: TRBJ1-1; abundance: few; v_gene: TRBV29-1; d_gene: .
CDR3aa: CASSPAGGFARSSYNEQFF; CDR3nt: TGTGCCAGCTCCCCAGCGGGGGGCTTCGCTAGGAGCTCCTACAATGAGCAGTTCTTC; j_gene: TRBJ2-1; abundance: .; v_gene: TRBV27; d_gene: TRBD2
CDR3aa: CASSLFRSGGEKLFF; CDR3nt: TGTGCCAGCAGCTTGTTTAGGTCAGGGGGAGAAAAACTGTTTTTT; j_gene: TRBJ1-4; abundance: .; v_gene: TRBV5-6; d_gene: TRBD1
CDR3aa: CSVRLAGGYNEQFF; CDR3nt: TGCAGCGTCCGACTAGCGGGCGGTTACAATGAGCAGTTCTTC; j_gene: TRBJ2-1; abundance: .; v_gene: TRBV29-1; d_gene: TRBD2
CDR3aa: CAWSFGGRGSYEQYF; CDR3nt: TGTGCCTGGAGCTTTGGGGGTAGGGGGTCCTACGAGCAGTACTTC; j_gene: TRBJ2-7; abundance: .; v_gene: TRBV30; d_gene: .
CDR3aa: CASSIGQGFGYTF; CDR3nt: TGTGCCAGTAGTATCGGACAGGGTTTTGGCTACACCTTC; j_gene: TRBJ1-2; abundance: .; v_gene: TRBV19; d_gene: TRBD1
CDR3aa: CASNYARDEKLFF; CDR3nt: TGTGCCAGTAATTACGCCCGGGATGAAAAACTGTTTTTT; j_gene: TRBJ1-4; abundance: .; v_gene: TRBV19; d_gene: .
CDR3aa: CAWSTGQLNTEAFF; CDR3nt: TGTGCCTGGAGTACGGGACAGTTGAACACTGAAGCTTTCTTT; j_gene: TRBJ1-1; abundance: .; v_gene: TRBV30; d_gene: TRBD1
CDR3aa: CASSYGDGGEQYF; CDR3nt: TGTGCCAGCAGTTACGGGGACGGGGGCGAGCAGTACTTC; j_gene: TRBJ2-7; abundance: .; v_gene: TRBV6-5; d_gene: .
CDR3aa: CASLGTGGTGELFF; CDR3nt: TGCGCCAGCCTCGGGACGGGAGGAACCGGGGAGCTGTTTTTT; j_gene: TRBJ2-2; abundance: .; v_gene: TRBV23-1; d_gene: TRBD2
CDR3aa: CASSIGGSGEVTGELFF; CDR3nt: TGTGCCAGTAGTATAGGAGGTAGCGGGGAGGTCACCGGGGAGCTGTTTTTT; j_gene: TRBJ2-2; abundance: few; v_gene: TRBV19; d_gene: TRBD2
CDR3aa: CASSQRTGNTEAFF; CDR3nt: TGTGCCAGCAGCCAGCGGACAGGGAACACTGAAGCTTTCTTT; j_gene: TRBJ1-1; abundance: .; v_gene: TRBV3-1/TRBV3-2; d_gene: TRBD1
CDR3aa: CASSLRGNYEQYF; CDR3nt: TGTGCCAGCAGTTTGCGGGGGAACTACGAGCAGTACTTC; j_gene: TRBJ2-7; abundance: .; v_gene: TRBV27; d_gene: TRBD2
CDR3aa: CASSQKWTGVSGNTIYF; CDR3nt: TGTGCCAGCAGCCAAAAGTGGACAGGCGTCTCTGGAAACACCATATATTTT; j_gene: TRBJ1-3; abundance: .; v_gene: TRBV14; d_gene: TRBD1
CDR3aa: CAISASGGGSTDTQYF; CDR3nt: TGTGCCATCAGTGCTAGCGGGGGGGGGAGCACAGATACGCAGTATTTT; j_gene: TRBJ2-3; abundance: .; v_gene: TRBV10-3; d_gene: TRBD2
CDR3aa: CASRGGRASEQYF; CDR3nt: TGTGCCAGCAGGGGGGGGCGAGCATCCGAGCAGTACTTC; j_gene: TRBJ2-7; abundance: .; v_gene: TRBV5-4; d_gene: .
CDR3aa: CASSRLGEDYGYTF; CDR3nt: TGTGCCAGCAGTCGACTGGGGGAGGACTATGGCTACACCTTC; j_gene: TRBJ1-2; abundance: .; v_gene: TRBV6-6; d_gene: .
CDR3aa: CASSPRGRGPEKAFF; CDR3nt: TGTGCCAGCAGTCCCAGGGGGAGAGGGCCGGAGAAAGCTTTCTTT; j_gene: TRBJ1-1; abundance: .; v_gene: TRBV28; d_gene: TRBD1
CDR3aa: CASSIPAGGGIHHGYTF; CDR3nt: TGTGCCAGTAGTATTCCTGCAGGGGGAGGAATCCATCATGGCTACACCTTC; j_gene: TRBJ1-2; abundance: .; v_gene: TRBV19; d_gene: TRBD1
CDR3aa: CAWSLGGNTEAFF; CDR3nt: TGTGCCTGGAGTTTAGGGGGTAACACTGAAGCTTTCTTT; j_gene: TRBJ1-1; abundance: once; v_gene: TRBV30; d_gene: .
CDR3aa: CASSREGRPALHF; CDR3nt: TGTGCCAGCAGCCGGGAGGGGCGCCCAGCCCTCCACTTT; j_gene: TRBJ1-6; abundance: .; v_gene: TRBV6-6; d_gene: .
CDR3aa: CASSVDRENTEAFF; CDR3nt: TGTGCCAGCAGCGTGGACAGGGAGAACACTGAAGCTTTCTTT; j_gene: TRBJ1-1; abundance: few; v_gene: TRBV9; d_gene: TRBD1
CDR3aa: CATAGPGPSYEQYF; CDR3nt: TGTGCCACCGCTGGGCCAGGGCCCTCCTACGAGCAGTACTTC; j_gene: TRBJ2-7; abundance: .; v_gene: TRBV24-1; d_gene: .
CDR3aa: CASSPSGFGNTEAFF; CDR3nt: TGTGCCAGCTCACCATCGGGGTTCGGGAACACTGAAGCTTTCTTT; j_gene: TRBJ1-1; abundance: .; v_gene: TRBV18; d_gene: .
CDR3aa: CASSDTGQGYGYTF; CDR3nt: TGTGCCAGCAGTGACACAGGACAGGGCTATGGCTACACCTTC; j_gene: TRBJ1-2; abundance: .; v_gene: TRBV6-1; d_gene: TRBD1
CDR3aa: CAWGPRTDTQYF; CDR3nt: TGTGCCTGGGGGCCCAGGACAGATACGCAGTATTTT; j_gene: TRBJ2-3; abundance: .; v_gene: TRBV30; d_gene: .
CDR3aa: CASAAGQGANTEAFF; CDR3nt: TGTGCTAGTGCCGCAGGACAGGGGGCAAACACTGAAGCTTTCTTT; j_gene: TRBJ1-1; abundance: .; v_gene: TRBV12-5; d_gene: TRBD1
CDR3aa: CASSLGQPPSYGYTF; CDR3nt: TGTGCCAGCAGCTTAGGACAGCCACCCTCCTATGGCTACACCTTC; j_gene: TRBJ1-2; abundance: .; v_gene: TRBV11-2; d_gene: .
CDR3aa: CASSLDTGLLGGYTF; CDR3nt: TGTGCCAGCAGCTTGGATACAGGGCTACTAGGTGGCTACACCTTC; j_gene: TRBJ1-2; abundance: .; v_gene: TRBV5-5; d_gene: .
CDR3aa: CASSQTWLRGEQYF; CDR3nt: TGTGCCAGCAGTCAGACGTGGCTCAGGGGGGAGCAGTACTTC; j_gene: TRBJ2-7; abundance: .; v_gene: TRBV2; d_gene: TRBD1